A selection of T cell receptor beta chains follows, all from one sample in a study of glioma-infiltrating T cells after dendritic cell vaccination. Clones were read by immunoSEQ multiplex PCR, and TCRdb kept only the in-frame ones, dropping some. Found here are about 38,000 clones, around four fifths of them singletons; the top ten hold over 6.5%. Material: blood, obtained before dendritic cell vaccination. The receptors derive from a human donor with glioblastoma. The CDR3 runs from the conserved cysteine through the conserved F or W. The order of the fields is J gene, V gene, D gene, CDR3 protein, CDR3 DNA. The D gene is left open where the match is weak.

j_gene: TRBJ1-1; v_gene: TRBV7-2; d_gene: -; CDR3aa: CASSLESGNTEAFF; CDR3nt: TGTGCCAGCAGCTTAGAATCGGGGAACACTGAAGCTTTCTTT
j_gene: TRBJ1-4; v_gene: TRBV18; d_gene: TRBD1; CDR3aa: CASSPLQGGNNEKLFF; CDR3nt: TGTGCCAGCTCACCACTACAGGGGGGTAATAATGAAAAACTGTTTTTT
j_gene: TRBJ1-4; v_gene: TRBV7-2; d_gene: TRBD1; CDR3aa: CASSLVRAGQGAGKLFF; CDR3nt: TGTGCCAGCAGCTTAGTTCGCGCAGGACAGGGGGCGGGAAAACTGTTTTTT
j_gene: TRBJ1-1; v_gene: TRBV28; d_gene: TRBD1; CDR3aa: CASSLWGQVAITEAFF; CDR3nt: TGTGCCAGCAGTTTATGGGGACAGGTGGCGATCACTGAAGCTTTCTTT
j_gene: TRBJ2-7; v_gene: TRBV25-1; d_gene: TRBD1; CDR3aa: CASSSGTGYDEQYF; CDR3nt: TGTGCCAGCAGTTCGGGGACAGGGTATGACGAGCAGTACTTC
j_gene: TRBJ1-1; v_gene: TRBV4-3; d_gene: -; CDR3aa: CASSQDLLVRTEAFF; CDR3nt: TGCGCCAGCAGCCAAGATCTGTTAGTGAGGACTGAAGCTTTCTTT
j_gene: TRBJ1-2; v_gene: TRBV6-5; d_gene: TRBD1; CDR3aa: CASRPTGDDGYTF; CDR3nt: TGTGCCAGCAGACCGACAGGGGACGATGGCTACACCTTC
j_gene: TRBJ2-5; v_gene: TRBV9; d_gene: TRBD1; CDR3aa: CASSLRGTVEETQYF; CDR3nt: TGTGCCAGCAGCCTGAGAGGGACAGTCGAAGAGACCCAGTACTTC